A single sample gave rise to the 16 T cell receptor beta chains below, sequenced in a study of blood T cell repertoires in COVID-19. Clones were sequenced by immunoSEQ multiplex PCR, and TCRdb holds only the in-frame ones, with some missing. The sample contains about 210,000 clones, roughly nine tenths of which appear only once. Sequenced sample: peripheral blood. These receptors all come from a man in his forties or fifties with acute or convalescent COVID-19.

The rearrangement links TRBV5-4 to TRBJ2-5, with 7 positions matching TRBD1. Germline V CDR1 and CDR2: SGHNT, YYREEE (reference sequence). The J segment lost 5 bases and the V segment lost 2 bases, leaving 9 bases of the junction unmatched. The CDR3 is made up of 15 amino acids. The CDR3 reads CASSLPGQTSETQYF. The CDR3 DNA reads TGTGCCAGCAGCTTACCGGGACAGACATCCGAGACCCAGTACTTC.

This clone was detected ten times or more. The rearrangement joins TRBV7-9 to TRBJ2-4, with no clear D. The CDR3 has 13 residues. Germline CDR1 reads SEHNR; CDR2 reads FQNEAQ (reference sequence). V was pared by 2 bases and J by 5 bases, with 7 bases between. For the CDR3, the DNA is TGTGCCAGCAGCTTAACACCCCAAAACATTCAGTACTTC. Its translation is CASSLTPQNIQYF.

This clone was found a few times. This chain connects TRBV11-2 to TRBJ2-7; 7 bases are a match to TRBD2. The CDR3 is made up of 14 amino acids. The V gene's germline CDR1 is SGHAT and CDR2 FQNNGV. The J segment lost 2 bases and the V segment lost 3 bases, leaving 4 bases of the junction unmatched. CDR3 sequence reads: CASSFTRGAYEQYF. CDR3 nucleotides: TGTGCCAGCAGCTTCACCCGGGGGGCCTACGAGCAGTACTTC.

The V gene is TRBV27, the J gene TRBJ2-3; D possibly corresponds to TRBD2 (6 bases). From germline, CDR1 is MNHEY and CDR2 SMNVEV (reference sequence). Trimming shortened V by 3 bases and J by 3 bases, and 13 bases separated the two germline ends. This CDR3 is 15 amino acids long. The CDR3, as DNA: TGTGCCAGCAGTTTTTGGGGAGGAGGAACAGATACGCAGTATTTT. This codes for CASSFWGGGTDTQYF.

This clone was seen a single time. J is TRBJ1-2 and V is TRBV5-4; 8 bases agree with TRBD1. J gave up 4 bases and V 1 base, and 0 bases lay outside the gene matches. CDR1 and CDR2 from the germline V gene are SGHNT and YYREEE (reference sequence). The CDR3 is made up of 13 amino acids. CDR3 in amino acids: CASSLQGAYGYTF. The CDR3, as DNA: TGTGCCAGCAGCTTGCAGGGGGCCTATGGCTACACCTTC.

This rearrangement joins TRBV7-3 to TRBJ2-5; TRBD2 aligns across 8 bases. The CDR3 has 15 residues. V dropped 5 bases and J dropped 4; count of bases not matched to a gene: 9. Per germline, CDR1 SGHTA and CDR2 FQGTGA. The CDR3 protein is CASSDRPGGAETQYF. The CDR3, as DNA: TGTGCCAGCAGCGACCGGCCCGGGGGGGCAGAGACCCAGTACTTC.

The count of this clone is one. This chain links TRBV7-2 with TRBJ2-3; 12 nucleotides agree with TRBD2. This CDR3 comprises 14 residues. The germline CDR1 and CDR2 sequences are SGHTA and FQGNSA. Unmatched junction bases numbered 1, after V lost 6 bases and J lost 3 bases. CDR3 amino acids: CASRTSGRTDTQYF. Here the CDR3 DNA reads TGTGCCAGCAGAACTAGCGGGAGGACAGATACGCAGTATTTT.

V usage is TRBV28 and J usage is TRBJ2-7, with TRBD2 matching 8 bases. This CDR3 has 15 amino acids. The V gene end was trimmed by 7 bases and the J gene end by 2 bases; junction bases not matched to a gene: 10. Looked up from germline, CDR1 is MDHEN and CDR2 is SYDVKM. The CDR3 DNA follows: TGTGCCAGCACCTTGGGGATAGCGGGACCCTACGAGCAGTACTTC. Residues: CASTLGIAGPYEQYF.

This chain links TRBV7-2 with TRBJ2-3, with D hard to call. Germline CDR1 reads SGHTA; CDR2 reads FQGNSA. V lost 2 bases and J 0 bases, leaving 12 bases between the germline ends. This CDR3 spans 16 amino acids. For the CDR3, the DNA is TGTGCCAGCAGCTTAAACTACCGTGCTAGCACAGATACGCAGTATTTT. It is translated as CASSLNYRASTDTQYF.

This chain joins TRBV4-1 and TRBJ1-1; D unresolved. This CDR3 has 14 amino acids. The ends were cut back, 1 base at V and 7 bases at J, with 13 bases in the middle. Germline V CDR1 and CDR2: MGHRA, YSYEKL. This CDR3 reads CASSQGGLSVEAFF. CDR3 DNA: TGCGCCAGCAGCCAAGGCGGACTGTCCGTTGAAGCTTTCTTT.

In its sample, this clone was seen once. J is TRBJ2-5 and V is TRBV14, with 9 bases matching TRBD1. V lost 6 bases and J lost 1; bases outside the gene matches: 6. The germline V gene encodes CDR1 SGHDN and CDR2 FVKESK. This CDR3 is built from 15 residues. CDR3 bases: TGTGCCAGCAGTCGCCGGGACAGGGTCCAAGAGACCCAGTACTTC. Translated, it gives CASSRRDRVQETQYF.

The chain uses TRBV5-5 and TRBJ2-3, with 8 bases that match TRBD1. The V and J ends lost 0 bases and 7 bases, in that order; junction bases with no gene match: 10. The CDR3 is made up of 16 amino acids. Germline loops: CDR1 SGHKS, CDR2 YYEKEE (reference sequence). In nucleotides, the CDR3 is TGTGCCAGCAGCTTGGTGGGGACAGGCGTTTACTATACGCAGTATTTT. Translation: CASSLVGTGVYYTQYF.

This rearrangement joins TRBV3-1 (or the pseudogene TRBV3-2) to TRBJ2-5; 14 bases agree with TRBD2. The CDR3 contains 17 residues. V lost 2 bases and J lost 9; bases outside the gene matches: 11. From germline, CDR1 is LGHDT and CDR2 YNNKEL (reference sequence). The CDR3 spells CASSQLPGLAGEGAQYF. The CDR3 coding sequence is TGTGCCAGCAGCCAACTTCCGGGACTAGCGGGGGAGGGGGCCCAGTACTTC.

The genes are TRBV10-2 and TRBJ2-5; 7 bases line up with TRBD2. Per germline, CDR1 WSHSY and CDR2 SAAADI. The CDR3 runs to 15 residues. The V segment lost 6 bases and the J segment 2 bases; nucleotides outside the gene matches: 9. Here the CDR3 DNA reads TGCGCCAGCAGAGCTTCTAGCGGACTTCAAGAGACCCAGTACTTC. This sequence encodes CASRASSGLQETQYF.

The chain has TRBV24-1 and TRBJ1-1, with TRBD1 matching 8 bases. Germline CDR1 and CDR2: KGHDR and SFDVKD. V was clipped by 3 bases and J by 4 bases; unmatched bases: 9. The CDR3 has 16 amino acids. CDR3: CATSDTGTGPGTEAFF. For the CDR3, the DNA is TGTGCCACCAGTGATACCGGGACAGGACCGGGCACTGAAGCTTTCTTT.

This chain joins TRBV6-5 and TRBJ2-5; D perhaps matches TRBD1 (6 bases). CDR1 MNHEY and CDR2 SVGAGI come from the germline V gene. Trimming removed 5 bases at V and 3 bases at J, with 10 bases between. The CDR3 covers 13 residues. This chain's CDR3 is CASSTPGEETQYF. As DNA, the CDR3 is TGTGCCAGCAGTACCCCAGGGGAAGAGACCCAGTACTTC.